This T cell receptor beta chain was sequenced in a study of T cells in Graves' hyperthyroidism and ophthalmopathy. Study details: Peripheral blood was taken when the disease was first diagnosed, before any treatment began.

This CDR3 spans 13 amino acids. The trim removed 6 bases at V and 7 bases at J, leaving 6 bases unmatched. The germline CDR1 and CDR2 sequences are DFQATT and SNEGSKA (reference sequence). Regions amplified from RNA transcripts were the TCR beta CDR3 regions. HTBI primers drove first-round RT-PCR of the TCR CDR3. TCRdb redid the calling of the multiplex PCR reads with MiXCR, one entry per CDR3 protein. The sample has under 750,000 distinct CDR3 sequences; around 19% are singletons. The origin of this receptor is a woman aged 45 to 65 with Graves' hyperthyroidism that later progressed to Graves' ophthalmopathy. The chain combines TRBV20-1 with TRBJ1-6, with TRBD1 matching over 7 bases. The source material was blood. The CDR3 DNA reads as TGCAGTGCAAAAAGGGGGCCCAATTCACCCCTCCACTTT. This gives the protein CSAKRGPNSPLHF.